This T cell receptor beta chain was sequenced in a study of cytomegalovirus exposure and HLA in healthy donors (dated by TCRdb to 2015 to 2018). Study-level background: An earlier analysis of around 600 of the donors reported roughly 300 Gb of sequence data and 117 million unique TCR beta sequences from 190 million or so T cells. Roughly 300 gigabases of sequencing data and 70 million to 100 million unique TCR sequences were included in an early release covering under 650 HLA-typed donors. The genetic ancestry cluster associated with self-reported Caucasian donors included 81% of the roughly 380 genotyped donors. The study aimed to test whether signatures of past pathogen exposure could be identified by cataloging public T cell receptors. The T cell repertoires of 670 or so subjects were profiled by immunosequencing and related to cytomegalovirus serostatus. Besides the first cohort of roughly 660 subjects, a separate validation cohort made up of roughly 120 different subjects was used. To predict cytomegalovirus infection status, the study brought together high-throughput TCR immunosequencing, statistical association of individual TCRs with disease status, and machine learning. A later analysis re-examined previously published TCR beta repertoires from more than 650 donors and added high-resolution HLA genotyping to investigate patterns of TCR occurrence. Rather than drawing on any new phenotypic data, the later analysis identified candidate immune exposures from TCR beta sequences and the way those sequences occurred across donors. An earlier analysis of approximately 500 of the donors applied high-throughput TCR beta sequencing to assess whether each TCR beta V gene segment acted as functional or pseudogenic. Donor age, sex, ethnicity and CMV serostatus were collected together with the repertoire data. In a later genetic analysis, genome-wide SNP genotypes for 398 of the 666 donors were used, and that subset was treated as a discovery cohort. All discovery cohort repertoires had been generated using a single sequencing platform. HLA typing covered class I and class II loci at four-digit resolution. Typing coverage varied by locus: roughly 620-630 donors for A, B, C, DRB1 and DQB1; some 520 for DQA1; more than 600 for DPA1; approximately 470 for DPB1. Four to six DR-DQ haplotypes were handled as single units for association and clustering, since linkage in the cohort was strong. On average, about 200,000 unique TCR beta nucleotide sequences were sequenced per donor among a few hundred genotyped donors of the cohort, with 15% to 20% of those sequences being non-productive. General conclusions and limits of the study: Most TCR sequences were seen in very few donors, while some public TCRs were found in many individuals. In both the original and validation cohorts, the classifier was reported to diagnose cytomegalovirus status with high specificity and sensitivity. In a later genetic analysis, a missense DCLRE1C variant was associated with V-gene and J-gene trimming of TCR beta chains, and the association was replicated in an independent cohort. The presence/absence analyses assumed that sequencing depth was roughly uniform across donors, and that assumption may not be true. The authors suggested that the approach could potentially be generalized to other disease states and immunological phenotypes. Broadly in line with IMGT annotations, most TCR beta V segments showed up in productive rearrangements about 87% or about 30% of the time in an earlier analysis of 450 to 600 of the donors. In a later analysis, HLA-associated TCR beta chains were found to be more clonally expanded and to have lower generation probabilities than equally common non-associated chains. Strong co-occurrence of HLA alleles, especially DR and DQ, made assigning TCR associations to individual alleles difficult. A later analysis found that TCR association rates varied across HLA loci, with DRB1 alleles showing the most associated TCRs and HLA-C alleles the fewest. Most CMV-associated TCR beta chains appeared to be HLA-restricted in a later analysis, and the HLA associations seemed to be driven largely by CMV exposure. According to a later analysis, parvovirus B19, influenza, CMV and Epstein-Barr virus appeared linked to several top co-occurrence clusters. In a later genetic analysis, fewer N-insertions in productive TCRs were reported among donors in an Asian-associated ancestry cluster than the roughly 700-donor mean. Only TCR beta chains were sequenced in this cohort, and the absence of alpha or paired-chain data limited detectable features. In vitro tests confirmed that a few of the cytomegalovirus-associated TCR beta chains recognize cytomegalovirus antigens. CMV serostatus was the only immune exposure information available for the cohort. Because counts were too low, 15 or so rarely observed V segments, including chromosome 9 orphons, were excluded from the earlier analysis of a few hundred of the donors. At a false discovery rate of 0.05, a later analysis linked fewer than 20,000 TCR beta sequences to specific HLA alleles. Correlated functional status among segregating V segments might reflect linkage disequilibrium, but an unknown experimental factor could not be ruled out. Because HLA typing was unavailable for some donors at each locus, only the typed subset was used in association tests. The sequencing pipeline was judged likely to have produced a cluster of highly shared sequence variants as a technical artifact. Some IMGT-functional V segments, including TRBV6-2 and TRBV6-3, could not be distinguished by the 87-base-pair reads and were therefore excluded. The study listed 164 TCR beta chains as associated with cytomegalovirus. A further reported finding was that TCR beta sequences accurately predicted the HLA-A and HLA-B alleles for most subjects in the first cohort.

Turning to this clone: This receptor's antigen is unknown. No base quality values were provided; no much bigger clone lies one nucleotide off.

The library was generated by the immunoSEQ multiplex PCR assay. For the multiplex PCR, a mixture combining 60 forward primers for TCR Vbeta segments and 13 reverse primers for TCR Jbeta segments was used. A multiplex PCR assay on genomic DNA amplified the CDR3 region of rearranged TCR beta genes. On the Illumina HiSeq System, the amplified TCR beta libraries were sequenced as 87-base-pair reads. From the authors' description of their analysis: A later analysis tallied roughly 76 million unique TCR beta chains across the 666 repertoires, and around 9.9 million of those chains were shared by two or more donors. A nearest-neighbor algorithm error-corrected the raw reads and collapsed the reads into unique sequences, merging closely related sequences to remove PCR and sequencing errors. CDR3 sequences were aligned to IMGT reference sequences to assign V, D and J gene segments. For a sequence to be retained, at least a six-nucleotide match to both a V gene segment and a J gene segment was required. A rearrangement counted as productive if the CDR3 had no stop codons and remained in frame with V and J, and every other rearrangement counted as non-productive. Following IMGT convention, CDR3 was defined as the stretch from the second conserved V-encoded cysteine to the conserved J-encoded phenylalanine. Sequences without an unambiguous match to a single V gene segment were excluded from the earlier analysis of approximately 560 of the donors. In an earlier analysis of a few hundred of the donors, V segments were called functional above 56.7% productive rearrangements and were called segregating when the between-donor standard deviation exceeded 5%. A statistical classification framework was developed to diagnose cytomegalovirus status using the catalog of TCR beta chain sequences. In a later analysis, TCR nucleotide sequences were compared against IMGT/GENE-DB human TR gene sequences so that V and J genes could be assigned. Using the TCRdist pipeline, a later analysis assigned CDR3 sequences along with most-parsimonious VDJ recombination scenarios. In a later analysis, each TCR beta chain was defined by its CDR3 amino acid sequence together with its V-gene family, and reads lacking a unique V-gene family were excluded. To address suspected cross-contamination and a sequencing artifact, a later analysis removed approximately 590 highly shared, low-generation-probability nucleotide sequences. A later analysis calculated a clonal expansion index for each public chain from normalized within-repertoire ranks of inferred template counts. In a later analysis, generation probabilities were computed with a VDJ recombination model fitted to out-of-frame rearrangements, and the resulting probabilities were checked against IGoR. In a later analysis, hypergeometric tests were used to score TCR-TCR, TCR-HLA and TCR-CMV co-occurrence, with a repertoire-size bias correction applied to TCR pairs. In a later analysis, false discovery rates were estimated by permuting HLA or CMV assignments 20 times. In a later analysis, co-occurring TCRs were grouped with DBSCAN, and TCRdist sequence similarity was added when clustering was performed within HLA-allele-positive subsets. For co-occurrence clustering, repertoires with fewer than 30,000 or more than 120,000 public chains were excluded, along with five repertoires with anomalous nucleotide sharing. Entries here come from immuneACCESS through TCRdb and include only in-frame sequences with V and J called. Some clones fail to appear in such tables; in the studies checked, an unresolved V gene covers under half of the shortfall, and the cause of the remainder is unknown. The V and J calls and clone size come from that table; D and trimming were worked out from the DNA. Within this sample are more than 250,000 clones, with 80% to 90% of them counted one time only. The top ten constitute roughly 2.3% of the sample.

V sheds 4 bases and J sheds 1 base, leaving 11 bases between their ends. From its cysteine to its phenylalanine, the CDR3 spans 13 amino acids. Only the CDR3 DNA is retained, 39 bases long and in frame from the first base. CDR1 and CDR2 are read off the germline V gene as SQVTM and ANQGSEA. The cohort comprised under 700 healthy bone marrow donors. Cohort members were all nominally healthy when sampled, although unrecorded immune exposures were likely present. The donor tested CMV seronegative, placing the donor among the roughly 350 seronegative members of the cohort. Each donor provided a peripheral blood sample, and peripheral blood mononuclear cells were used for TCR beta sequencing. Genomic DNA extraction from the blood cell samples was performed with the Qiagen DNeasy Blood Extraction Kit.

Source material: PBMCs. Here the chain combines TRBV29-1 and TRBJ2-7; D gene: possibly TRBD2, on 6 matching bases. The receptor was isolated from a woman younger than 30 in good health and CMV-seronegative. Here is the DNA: TGCAGCGTTGGGCAGCGGGCGTCCTACGAGCAGTACTTC. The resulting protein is CSVGQRASYEQYF.